This T cell receptor (beta chain) appears in the sequencing data of a study of CD8+ T cells in alopecia areata. Study in general: Treated patients were dosed with oral tofacitinib, taking 5 to 10 mg twice daily.

Looked up from germline, CDR1 is GTSNPN and CDR2 is SVGIG (reference sequence). This CDR3 region has 12 residues. Trimming removed 2 bases from V and 9 bases from J, with 14 bases in between. Extraction of RNA preceded its reverse transcription into cDNA, which served as the sequencing template. Profiling relied on immunoSEQ multiplex PCR, and the TCRdb table lists in-frame clones only, not all of them. This repertoire shows about 200,000 clones, 64% found once; its top ten account for 4% to 4.5%. This clone has a handful of counts. This sample also contains other DNA sequences that code for the same CDR3. Treatment specified: oral pan-JAK inhibitor, 5-10 mg twice daily.

The sequence was obtained from a human donor with alopecia areata. Here the sequenced sample was CD4+ T cells sorted from blood, taken at week 4, from a patient treated with tofacitinib. The J gene is TRBJ2-7, the V gene TRBV30; D is possibly TRBD1 (6 bases). The CDR3 reads CAWSRLRGRQYF. The CDR3 nucleotides are TGTGCCTGGAGTAGGCTCAGGGGTCGGCAGTACTTC.